This TCR beta chain appears in the sequencing data of a study of blood T cell repertoires in COVID-19. Overall study: The origin of the acute and convalescent COVID-19 samples was the United States, Italy and Spain. T cells, B-cell-depleted T cells, or PBMCs provided the cDNA or gDNA that served as material.

The table came from immunoSEQ multiplex PCR; TCRdb's copy has only in-frame clones and leaves some out. The table includes roughly 290,000 clones, roughly 80% detected once. Trimming took 7 bases from V and 5 from J; bases not matched to a gene: 8. Germline V CDR1 and CDR2: SQVTM, ANQGSEA. The CDR3 loop spans 13 amino acids. Patients at the Seattle site were enrolled during active infection and followed longitudinally. V and J are TRBV29-1 and TRBJ1-5; 7 bases fit TRBD1. Specimen: peripheral blood. This sequence originates from a person aged 65-85 years with COVID-19, enrolled during active disease. The CDR3: CSAEQGSYQPQHF. The DNA of the CDR3 is TGCAGCGCCGAACAGGGGAGCTATCAGCCCCAGCATTTT.